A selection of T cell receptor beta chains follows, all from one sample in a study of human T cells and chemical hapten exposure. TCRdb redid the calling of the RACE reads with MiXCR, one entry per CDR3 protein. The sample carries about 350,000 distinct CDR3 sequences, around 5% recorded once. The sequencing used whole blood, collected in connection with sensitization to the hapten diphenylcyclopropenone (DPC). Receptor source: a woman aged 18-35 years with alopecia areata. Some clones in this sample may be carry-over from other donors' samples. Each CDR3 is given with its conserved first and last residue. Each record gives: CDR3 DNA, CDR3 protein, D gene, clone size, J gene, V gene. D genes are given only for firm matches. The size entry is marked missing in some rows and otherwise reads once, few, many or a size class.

cdr3_nt: TGTGCCAGCAGTTTAGCCAGTGGGAGAGAGCAGTTCTTC; cdr3_aa: CASSLASGREQFF; d_call: .; clone_size: few; j_call: TRBJ2-1; v_call: TRBV12-3/TRBV12-4
cdr3_nt: TGTGCCAGCAGCTCTCTTAGCGGGGTTACAGATACGCAGTATTTT; cdr3_aa: CASSSLSGVTDTQYF; d_call: TRBD2; clone_size: .; j_call: TRBJ2-3; v_call: TRBV11-2
cdr3_nt: TGTGCCAGCAGCCCGACACGACAGGGAGCCAAAAACATTCAGTACTTC; cdr3_aa: CASSPTRQGAKNIQYF; d_call: TRBD1; clone_size: .; j_call: TRBJ2-4; v_call: TRBV7-9
cdr3_nt: TGTGCTAGTGGTTTGGAGACAGGGACGAATAATGGCTACACCTTC; cdr3_aa: CASGLETGTNNGYTF; d_call: TRBD1; clone_size: few; j_call: TRBJ1-2; v_call: TRBV12-5
cdr3_nt: TGTGCCTCCGGGGGGCCCCAGGGAGGAAACACCATATATTTT; cdr3_aa: CASGGPQGGNTIYF; d_call: .; clone_size: few; j_call: TRBJ1-3; v_call: TRBV10-3
cdr3_nt: TGTGCCATCAGCGGTGGACTAGCTTCATCCTACAATGAGCAGTTCTTC; cdr3_aa: CAISGGLASSYNEQFF; d_call: TRBD2; clone_size: .; j_call: TRBJ2-1; v_call: TRBV10-3
cdr3_nt: TGTGCCACCGAGGACAGGGGGTACGAAAAACTGTTTTTT; cdr3_aa: CATEDRGYEKLFF; d_call: TRBD1; clone_size: many; j_call: TRBJ1-4; v_call: TRBV6-1
cdr3_nt: TGTGCCAGCTCACCACCGAGGGAGTTGAACACTGAAGCTTTCTTT; cdr3_aa: CASSPPRELNTEAFF; d_call: .; clone_size: .; j_call: TRBJ1-1; v_call: TRBV18
cdr3_nt: TGTGCCAGCAGCCTCCCCCTGGGGGGGGACAAGTGGAACTATGGCTACACCTTC; cdr3_aa: CASSLPLGGDKWNYGYTF; d_call: .; clone_size: .; j_call: TRBJ1-2; v_call: TRBV7-2
cdr3_nt: TGTGCCAGCTCACCGGACGCGAGCTCTGGGGCCAACGTCCTGACTTTC; cdr3_aa: CASSPDASSGANVLTF; d_call: .; clone_size: .; j_call: TRBJ2-6; v_call: TRBV18
cdr3_nt: TGTGCCAGCCGGGAGGACAGCATGAACACTGAAGCTTTCTTT; cdr3_aa: CASREDSMNTEAFF; d_call: .; clone_size: few; j_call: TRBJ1-1; v_call: TRBV2
cdr3_nt: TGCAGCGTTGAAAGACAGGGGGGGACGGAGACCCAGTACTTC; cdr3_aa: CSVERQGGTETQYF; d_call: TRBD1; clone_size: many; j_call: TRBJ2-5; v_call: TRBV29-1
cdr3_nt: TGTGCCAGCAGTTACCATAATGGCTACACCTTC; cdr3_aa: CASSYHNGYTF; d_call: .; clone_size: few; j_call: TRBJ1-2; v_call: TRBV6-6
cdr3_nt: TGTGCCAGCAGCACAAACGGTTGGGGGCCCCAGGAAGCCCAGCATTTT; cdr3_aa: CASSTNGWGPQEAQHF; d_call: .; clone_size: .; j_call: TRBJ1-5; v_call: TRBV12-3/TRBV12-4
cdr3_nt: TGTGCCAGCAGTGACTCCGCCAGACACACAGATACGCAGTATTTT; cdr3_aa: CASSDSARHTDTQYF; d_call: .; clone_size: many; j_call: TRBJ2-3; v_call: TRBV6-4
cdr3_nt: TGTGCCAGCAGCAATTTACCGGGACAGGCGCAGTTCTTC; cdr3_aa: CASSNLPGQAQFF; d_call: TRBD1; clone_size: .; j_call: TRBJ2-1; v_call: TRBV7-9
cdr3_nt: TGCGCCAGCAGCTCCCGGGACAGAAGCACAGATACGCAGTATTTT; cdr3_aa: CASSSRDRSTDTQYF; d_call: TRBD1; clone_size: few; j_call: TRBJ2-3; v_call: TRBV5-1
cdr3_nt: TGCGCCAGCAGCCAAGAGGGCCGAAGGTCTGGAAACACCATATATTTT; cdr3_aa: CASSQEGRRSGNTIYF; d_call: .; clone_size: few; j_call: TRBJ1-3; v_call: TRBV4-1
cdr3_nt: TGCGCCAGCAGCCATTTAGCGGATGGGAATTCACCCCTCCACTTT; cdr3_aa: CASSHLADGNSPLHF; d_call: .; clone_size: many; j_call: TRBJ1-6; v_call: TRBV4-3
cdr3_nt: TGTGCCAGCACGTCTAGCGGTCCTTCCGAGCAGTACTTC; cdr3_aa: CASTSSGPSEQYF; d_call: TRBD2; clone_size: few; j_call: TRBJ2-7; v_call: TRBV2
cdr3_nt: TGTGCCAGCTCACCAGGGAGTGGGGTTATCTACGAGCAGTACTTC; cdr3_aa: CASSPGSGVIYEQYF; d_call: .; clone_size: many; j_call: TRBJ2-7; v_call: TRBV18
cdr3_nt: TGTGCCAGCAGTTTACCCACTAGCGGAAACACCGGGGAGCTGTTTTTT; cdr3_aa: CASSLPTSGNTGELFF; d_call: TRBD2; clone_size: .; j_call: TRBJ2-2; v_call: TRBV28
cdr3_nt: TGTGCCAGCAGACCGGACTACCTCCAAGAGACCCAGTACTTC; cdr3_aa: CASRPDYLQETQYF; d_call: .; clone_size: many; j_call: TRBJ2-5; v_call: TRBV27
cdr3_nt: TGTGCCAGCAGTTCCCCCGCCAGGGCCCGTGACGAGCAGTACTTC; cdr3_aa: CASSSPARARDEQYF; d_call: .; clone_size: many; j_call: TRBJ2-7; v_call: TRBV28
cdr3_nt: TGTGCCAGCAGTTACATGCGAGAGAACACTGAAGCTTTCTTT; cdr3_aa: CASSYMRENTEAFF; d_call: .; clone_size: few; j_call: TRBJ1-1; v_call: TRBV6-2/TRBV6-3